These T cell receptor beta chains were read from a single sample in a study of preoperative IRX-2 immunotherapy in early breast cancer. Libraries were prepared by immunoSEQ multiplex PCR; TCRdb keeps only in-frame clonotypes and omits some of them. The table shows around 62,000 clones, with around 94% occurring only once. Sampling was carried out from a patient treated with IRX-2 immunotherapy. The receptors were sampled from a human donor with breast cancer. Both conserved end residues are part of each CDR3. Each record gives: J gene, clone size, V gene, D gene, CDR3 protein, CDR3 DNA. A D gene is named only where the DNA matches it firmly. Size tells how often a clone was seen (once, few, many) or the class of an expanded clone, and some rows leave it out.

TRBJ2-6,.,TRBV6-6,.,CASSPREAGANVLTF,TGTGCCAGCAGCCCCAGGGAGGCTGGGGCCAACGTCCTGACTTTC
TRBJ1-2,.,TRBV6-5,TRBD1,CASSPWDRDVYGYTF,TGTGCCAGCAGCCCTTGGGACAGGGACGTATATGGCTACACCTTC
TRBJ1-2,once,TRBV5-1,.,CASSLFPADYGYTF,TGCGCCAGCAGCTTGTTTCCAGCAGATTATGGCTACACCTTC
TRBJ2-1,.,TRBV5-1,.,CASSLAWMEFEQFF,TGCGCCAGCAGCTTGGCCTGGATGGAGTTTGAGCAGTTCTTC
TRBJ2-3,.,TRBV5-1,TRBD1,CASSRTGGSFDTQYF,TGCGCCAGCTCCCGGACAGGGGGCAGCTTCGATACGCAGTATTTT
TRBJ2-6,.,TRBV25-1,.,CASSDLQSSGANVLTF,TGTGCCAGCAGTGATCTTCAGAGCTCTGGGGCCAACGTCCTGACTTTC
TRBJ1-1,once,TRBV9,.,CASSVAVRGTEAFF,TGTGCCAGCAGCGTAGCTGTCAGGGGCACTGAAGCTTTCTTT
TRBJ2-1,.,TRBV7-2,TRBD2,CASSLMSGGYNEQFF,TGTGCCAGCAGCTTAATGAGCGGGGGGTACAATGAGCAGTTCTTC
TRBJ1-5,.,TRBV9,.,CASRHLITLWDQPQHF,TGTGCCAGCAGACACCTTATTACCCTTTGGGATCAGCCCCAGCATTTT
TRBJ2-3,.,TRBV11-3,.,CASSSGASTDTQYF,TGTGCCAGCAGCTCGGGGGCTAGCACAGATACGCAGTATTTT
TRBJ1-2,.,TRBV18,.,CASSPPARDGYTF,TGTGCCAGCTCACCACCGGCACGCGATGGCTACACCTTC
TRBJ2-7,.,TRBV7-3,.,CASSLNEASGEQYF,TGTGCCAGCAGCCTCAATGAGGCGTCTGGGGAGCAGTACTTC
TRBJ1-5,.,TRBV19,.,CASSWNLNQPQHF,TGTGCCAGTAGTTGGAACCTCAATCAGCCCCAGCATTTT
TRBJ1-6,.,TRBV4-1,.,CASSQGRRQRGSPLHF,TGCGCCAGCAGCCAAGGTCGGCGTCAGCGGGGATCACCCCTCCACTTT
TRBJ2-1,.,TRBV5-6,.,CASSLGHPPPEQFF,TGTGCCAGCAGCTTAGGCCACCCCCCCCCGGAGCAGTTCTTC
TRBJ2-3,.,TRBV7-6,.,CASSLLGDADTQYF,TGTGCCAGCAGCCTACTGGGAGACGCAGATACGCAGTATTTT
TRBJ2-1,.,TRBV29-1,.,CSVGPQGVANEQFF,TGCAGCGTTGGTCCCCAGGGAGTGGCCAATGAGCAGTTCTTC
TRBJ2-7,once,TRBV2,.,CASRATYTYEQYF,TGTGCCAGCAGGGCTACATATACCTACGAGCAGTACTTC
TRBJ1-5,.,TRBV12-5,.,CASGAGRGQPQHF,TGTGCTAGTGGAGCAGGGCGGGGACAGCCCCAGCATTTT
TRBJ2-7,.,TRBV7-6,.,CASSADSVSYEQYF,TGTGCCAGCAGCGCCGACAGCGTATCCTACGAGCAGTACTTC
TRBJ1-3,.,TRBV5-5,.,CASSLTGSGNTIYF,TGTGCCAGCAGCTTGACAGGCTCTGGAAACACCATATATTTT
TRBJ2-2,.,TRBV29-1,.,CSVGRFRELFF,TGCAGCGTTGGGAGGTTCCGGGAGCTGTTTTTT
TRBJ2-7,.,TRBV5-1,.,CASSLAGSYEQYF,TGCGCCAGCAGCTTGGCCGGTAGTTACGAGCAGTACTTC
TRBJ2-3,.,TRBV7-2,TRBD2,CASSLDVAGADTQYF,TGTGCCAGCAGCTTAGATGTGGCGGGGGCAGATACGCAGTATTTT
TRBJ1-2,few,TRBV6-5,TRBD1,CASRKTGQGRGYTF,TGTGCCAGCAGAAAGACTGGACAGGGAAGAGGCTACACCTTC
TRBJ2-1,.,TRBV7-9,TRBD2,CASSSFSGSYEQFF,TGTGCCAGCAGCTCATTTAGCGGGAGCTATGAGCAGTTCTTC